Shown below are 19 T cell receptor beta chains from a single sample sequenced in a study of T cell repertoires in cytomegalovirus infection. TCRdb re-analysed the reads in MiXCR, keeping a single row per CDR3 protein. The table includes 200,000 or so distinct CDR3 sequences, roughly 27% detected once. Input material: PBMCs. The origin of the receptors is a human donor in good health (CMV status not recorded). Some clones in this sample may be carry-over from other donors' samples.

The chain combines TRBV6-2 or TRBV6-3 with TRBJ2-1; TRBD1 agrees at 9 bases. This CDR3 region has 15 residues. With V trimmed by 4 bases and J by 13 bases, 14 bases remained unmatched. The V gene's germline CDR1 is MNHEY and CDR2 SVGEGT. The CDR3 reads CASSSRDRDFERQFF. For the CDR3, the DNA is TGTGCCAGCAGTTCCCGGGACAGGGATTTTGAACGCCAGTTCTTC.

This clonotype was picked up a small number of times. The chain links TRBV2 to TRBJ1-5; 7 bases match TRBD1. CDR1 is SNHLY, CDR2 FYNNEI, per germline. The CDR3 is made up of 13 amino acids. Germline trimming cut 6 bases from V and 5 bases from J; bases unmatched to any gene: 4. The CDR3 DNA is TGTGCCAGCAGCAATGACAGGGATCAGCCCCAGCATTTT. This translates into CASSNDRDQPQHF.

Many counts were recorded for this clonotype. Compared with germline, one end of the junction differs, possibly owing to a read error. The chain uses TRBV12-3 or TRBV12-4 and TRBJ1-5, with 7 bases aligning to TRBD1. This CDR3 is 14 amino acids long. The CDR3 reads CASSLGGSNQPQHF. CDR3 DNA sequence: TGTGCCAGCAGCTTAGGGGGCAGCAATCAGCCCCAGCATTTT.

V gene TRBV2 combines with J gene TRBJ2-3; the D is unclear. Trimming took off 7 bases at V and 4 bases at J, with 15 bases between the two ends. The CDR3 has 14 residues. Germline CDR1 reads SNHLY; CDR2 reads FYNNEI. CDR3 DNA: TGTGCCAGCACCCCCCAGAGTGGCTCAGATACGCAGTATTTT. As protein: CASTPQSGSDTQYF.

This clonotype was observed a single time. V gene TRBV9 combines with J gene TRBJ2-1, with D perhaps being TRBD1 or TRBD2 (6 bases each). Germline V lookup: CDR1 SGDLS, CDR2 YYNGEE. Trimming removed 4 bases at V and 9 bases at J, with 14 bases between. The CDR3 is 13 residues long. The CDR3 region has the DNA TGTGCCAGCAGCCTTCGGGGGCACGGTGAGCAGTTCTTC. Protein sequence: CASSLRGHGEQFF.

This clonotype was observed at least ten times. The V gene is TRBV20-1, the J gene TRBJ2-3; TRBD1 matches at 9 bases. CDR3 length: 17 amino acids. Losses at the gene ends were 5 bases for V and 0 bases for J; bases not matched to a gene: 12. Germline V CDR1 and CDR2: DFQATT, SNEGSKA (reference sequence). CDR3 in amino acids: CSASPQPGQGSTDTQYF. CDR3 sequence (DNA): TGCAGTGCTTCTCCGCAACCAGGACAGGGGAGCACAGATACGCAGTATTTT.

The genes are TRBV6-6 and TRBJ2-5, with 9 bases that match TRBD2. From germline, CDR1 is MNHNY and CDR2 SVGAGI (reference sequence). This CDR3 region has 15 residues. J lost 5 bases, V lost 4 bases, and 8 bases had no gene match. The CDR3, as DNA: TGTGCCAGCAGTTTAGCGGGGGAAGCAGGGGAGACCCAGTACTTC. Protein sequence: CASSLAGEAGETQYF.

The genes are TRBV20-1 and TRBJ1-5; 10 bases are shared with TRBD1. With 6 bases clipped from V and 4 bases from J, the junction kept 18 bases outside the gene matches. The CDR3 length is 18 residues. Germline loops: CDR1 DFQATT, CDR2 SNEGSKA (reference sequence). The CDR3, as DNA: TGCAGTGCCCAAGTGGCTGGACAGGGGGAATTGGCGAATCAGCCCCAGCATTTT. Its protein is CSAQVAGQGELANQPQHF.

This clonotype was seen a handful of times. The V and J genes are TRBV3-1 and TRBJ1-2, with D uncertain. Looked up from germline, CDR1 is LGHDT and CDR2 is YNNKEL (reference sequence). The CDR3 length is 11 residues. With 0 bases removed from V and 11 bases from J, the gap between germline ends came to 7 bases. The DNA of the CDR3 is TGTGCCAGCAGCCAAGATTTCTTATACACCTTC. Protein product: CASSQDFLYTF.

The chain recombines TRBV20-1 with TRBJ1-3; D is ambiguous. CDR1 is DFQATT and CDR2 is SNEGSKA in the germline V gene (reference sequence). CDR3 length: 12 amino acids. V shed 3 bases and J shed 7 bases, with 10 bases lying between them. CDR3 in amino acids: CSASSSLNTIYF. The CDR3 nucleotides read TGCAGTGCTAGTTCCAGCCTTAACACCATATATTTT.

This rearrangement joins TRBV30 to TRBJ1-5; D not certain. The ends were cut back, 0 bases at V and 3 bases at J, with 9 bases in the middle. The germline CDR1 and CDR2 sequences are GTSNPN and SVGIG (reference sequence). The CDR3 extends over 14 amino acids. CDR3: CAWSVQLTNQPQHF. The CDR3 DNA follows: TGTGCCTGGAGTGTACAACTAACCAATCAGCCCCAGCATTTT. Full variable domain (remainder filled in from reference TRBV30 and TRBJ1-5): SQTIHQWPATLVQPVGSPLSLECTVEGTSNPNLYWYRQAAGRGLQLLFYSVGIGQISSEVPQNLSASRPQDRQFILSSKKLLLSDSGFYLCAWSVQLTNQPQHFGDGTRLSIL.

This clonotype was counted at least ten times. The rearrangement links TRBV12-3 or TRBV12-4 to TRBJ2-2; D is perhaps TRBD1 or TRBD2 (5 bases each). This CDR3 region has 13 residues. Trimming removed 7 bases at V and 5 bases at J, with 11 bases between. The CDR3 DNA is TGTGCCAGCAACCCTTGGGGGACCGGGGAGCTGTTTTTT. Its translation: CASNPWGTGELFF.

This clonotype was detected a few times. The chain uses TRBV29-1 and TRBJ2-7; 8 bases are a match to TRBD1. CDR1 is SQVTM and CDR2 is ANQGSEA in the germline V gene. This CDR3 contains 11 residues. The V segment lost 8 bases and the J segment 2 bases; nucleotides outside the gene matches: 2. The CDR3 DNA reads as TGCAGCATACAGGGGGCCTACGAGCAGTACTTC. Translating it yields CSIQGAYEQYF.

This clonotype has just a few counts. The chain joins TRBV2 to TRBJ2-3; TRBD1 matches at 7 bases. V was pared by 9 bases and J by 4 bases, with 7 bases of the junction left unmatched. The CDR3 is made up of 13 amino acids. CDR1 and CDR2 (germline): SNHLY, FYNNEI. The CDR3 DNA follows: TGTGCCAGTCTCCCAGGGGGTTCAGATACGCAGTATTTT. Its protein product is CASLPGGSDTQYF.

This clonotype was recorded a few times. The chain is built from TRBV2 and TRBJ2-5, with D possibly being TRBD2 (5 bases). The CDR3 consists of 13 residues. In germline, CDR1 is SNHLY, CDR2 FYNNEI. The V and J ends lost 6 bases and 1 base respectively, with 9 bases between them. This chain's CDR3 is CASRRESQETQYF. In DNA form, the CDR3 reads TGTGCCAGCAGGAGGGAATCCCAAGAGACCCAGTACTTC. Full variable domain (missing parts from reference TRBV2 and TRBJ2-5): EPEVTQTPSHQVTQMGQEVILRCVPISNHLYFYWYRQILGQKVEFLVSFYNNEISEKSEIFDDQFSVERPDGSNFTLKIRSTKLEDSAMYFCASRRESQETQYFGPGTRLLVL.

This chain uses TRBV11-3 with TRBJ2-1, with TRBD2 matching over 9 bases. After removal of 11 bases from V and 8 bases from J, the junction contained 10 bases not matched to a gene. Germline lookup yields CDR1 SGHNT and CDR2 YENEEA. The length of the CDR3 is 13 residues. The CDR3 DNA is TGTGCCCGAGGGACTAGCCCCCCGGATGAGCAGTTCTTC. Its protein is CARGTSPPDEQFF.

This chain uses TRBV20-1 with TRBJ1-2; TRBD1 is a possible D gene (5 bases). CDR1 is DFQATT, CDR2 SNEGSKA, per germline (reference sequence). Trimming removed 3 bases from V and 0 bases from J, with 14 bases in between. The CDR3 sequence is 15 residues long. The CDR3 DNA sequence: TGCAGTGCTAGGGGGGGTCGGGGAACTAACTATGGCTACACCTTC. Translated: CSARGGRGTNYGYTF.

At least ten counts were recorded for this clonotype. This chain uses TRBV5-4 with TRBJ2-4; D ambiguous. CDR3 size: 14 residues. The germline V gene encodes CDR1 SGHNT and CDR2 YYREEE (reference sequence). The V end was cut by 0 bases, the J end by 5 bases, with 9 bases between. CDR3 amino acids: CASSLVGWENIQYF. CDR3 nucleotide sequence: TGTGCCAGCAGCTTGGTAGGGTGGGAAAACATTCAGTACTTC.

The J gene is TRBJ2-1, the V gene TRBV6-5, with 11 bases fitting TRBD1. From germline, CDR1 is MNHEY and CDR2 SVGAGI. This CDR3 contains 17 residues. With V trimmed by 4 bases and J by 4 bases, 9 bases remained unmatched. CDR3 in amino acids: CASSFHRDRGDYNEQFF. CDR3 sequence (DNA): TGTGCCAGCAGTTTCCACCGGGACAGGGGGGATTACAATGAGCAGTTCTTC.